The rows below give T cell receptor beta chains drawn from one sample of a study of T-cell reconstitution after alpha-beta-depleted transplantation in children. MiXCR, applied by TCRdb to the PCR reads, yields one record per CDR3 protein. The data hold 500,000 to 600,000 distinct CDR3 sequences, with around 20% observed a single time. The sequences come from PBMCs from the stem cell graft donor, collected from the stem cell graft. These receptors were taken from a human donor who donated a stem cell graft to a child with acute lymphoblastic leukemia. Both conserved end residues are part of each CDR3. The order of the fields is clone size, J gene, D gene, V gene, CDR3 protein, CDR3 DNA. The D gene is left open where the match is weak. Size tells how often a clone was seen (once, few, many) or the class of an expanded clone, and some rows leave it out.

>few|TRBJ2-5|-|TRBV27
CASRIQGTPGETQYF
TGTGCCAGCAGAATACAGGGGACTCCAGGGGAGACCCAGTACTTC
>many|TRBJ1-5|-|TRBV5-1
CASSLVSNQPQHF
TGTGCCAGCAGCTTAGTAAGTAATCAGCCCCAGCATTTT
>-|TRBJ2-1|-|TRBV3-1
CASTRTISYNEQFF
TGTGCCAGCACCCGTACTATCTCCTACAATGAGCAGTTCTTC
>-|TRBJ1-2|-|TRBV18
CASSPTREGYTF
TGTGCCAGCTCACCAACCAGGGAAGGCTACACCTTC
>few|TRBJ2-1|TRBD1|TRBV12-3/TRBV12-4
CASRTGTGGNEQFF
TGTGCCAGCAGGACCGGGACAGGGGGCAATGAGCAGTTCTTC
>-|TRBJ1-4|-|TRBV5-1
CASSPGWRQFVEKLFF
TGCGCCAGCAGCCCGGGTTGGAGGCAGTTTGTTGAAAAACTGTTTTTT
>-|TRBJ2-1|TRBD1|TRBV5-1
CASSLGPTGITYNEQFF
TGCGCCAGCAGCTTGGGCCCGACAGGGATCACCTACAATGAGCAGTTCTTC
>-|TRBJ2-7|-|TRBV3-1
CASSPWGAGATYEQYF
TGTGCCAGCAGCCCCTGGGGAGCGGGCGCAACCTACGAGCAGTACTTC
>few|TRBJ2-5|TRBD1|TRBV20-1
CSARDYRDRGSETQYF
TGCAGTGCTAGAGATTATCGGGACAGGGGGTCAGAGACCCAGTACTTC
>-|TRBJ2-6|TRBD2|TRBV5-1
CASSSTGTSGASGANVLTF
TGCGCCAGCAGCTCGACCGGGACTAGCGGTGCCTCTGGGGCCAACGTCCTGACTTTC
>-|TRBJ1-2|-|TRBV7-9
CASSFPGSSYGYTF
TGTGCCAGCAGCTTCCCGGGGAGCAGTTATGGCTACACCTTC
>few|TRBJ2-1|-|TRBV7-2
CATRENRNEQFF
TGTGCCACACGGGAGAACCGCAATGAGCAGTTCTTC
>-|TRBJ2-3|TRBD2|TRBV7-9
CASSTTGADSGNPDTQYF
TGTGCCAGCAGCACCACGGGCGCCGATAGCGGGAATCCAGATACGCAGTATTTT
>few|TRBJ2-1|TRBD1|TRBV5-1
CASSLVGQGRNEQFF
TGCGCCAGCAGCTTGGTGGGACAGGGTCGCAATGAGCAGTTCTTC
>-|TRBJ2-7|TRBD1|TRBV29-1
CSVDGQGQYEQYF
TGCAGCGTTGACGGACAGGGGCAGTACGAGCAGTACTTC
>few|TRBJ2-5|-|TRBV27
CASSSGLSQETQYF
TGTGCCAGCAGTTCTGGACTATCACAAGAGACCCAGTACTTC
>few|TRBJ2-3|TRBD2|TRBV7-8
CASIRRRTSSDISDTQYF
TGTGCCAGCATCCGCCGCCGGACTAGCTCGGACATCTCAGATACGCAGTATTTT
>few|TRBJ1-4|-|TRBV12-3/TRBV12-4
CASTGRRQPNEKLFF
TGTGCCAGCACTGGGCGGAGACAGCCGAATGAAAAACTGTTTTTT
>few|TRBJ1-1|TRBD1|TRBV5-5
CASSIKGALGTEAFF
TGTGCCAGCAGCATTAAGGGGGCGCTGGGCACTGAAGCTTTCTTT
>few|TRBJ2-5|TRBD2|TRBV20-1
CSARAVGLASGTQYF
TGCAGTGCTAGAGCGGTCGGACTAGCGTCCGGGACCCAGTACTTC
>-|TRBJ1-1|-|TRBV12-3/TRBV12-4
CASNSMSGEAFF
TGTGCCAGCAACAGTATGAGCGGTGAAGCTTTCTTT
>-|TRBJ2-5|TRBD2|TRBV12-3/TRBV12-4
CASSLSPGLAGKETQYF
TGTGCCAGCAGTTTATCCCCCGGACTAGCGGGGAAAGAGACCCAGTACTTC
>few|TRBJ2-5|TRBD2|TRBV4-1
CASSQGSAGDVETQYF
TGCGCCAGCAGCCAAGGTTCTGCGGGAGACGTAGAGACCCAGTACTTC
>-|TRBJ1-2|TRBD1|TRBV28
CASSTGQGSRGYTF
TGTGCCAGCAGCACGGGACAGGGATCAAGGGGCTACACCTTC
>-|TRBJ2-3|-|TRBV5-1
CASSLERSTQYF
TGCGCCAGCAGCTTGGAGCGGAGCACGCAGTATTTT
>few|TRBJ1-1|-|TRBV3-1
CASSPRYGTGSTEAFF
TGTGCCAGCAGCCCGCGCTACGGGACGGGTTCGACTGAAGCTTTCTTT
>-|TRBJ2-5|-|TRBV10-2
CASSGAQPGVKETQYF
TGCGCCAGCAGTGGCGCTCAGCCGGGAGTTAAGGAGACCCAGTACTTC
>few|TRBJ2-7|-|TRBV7-8
CASSLGPTRREQYF
TGTGCCAGCAGCTTAGGGCCGACTAGGAGGGAGCAGTACTTC
>-|TRBJ2-1|TRBD1|TRBV5-4
CASGGAGGRNNEQFF
TGTGCCAGCGGTGGGGCAGGGGGTAGGAACAATGAGCAGTTCTTC
>few|TRBJ2-6|TRBD2|TRBV19
CASPRHGIPAGPSGANVLTF
TGTGCCAGCCCACGCCACGGCATCCCAGCGGGACCGTCTGGGGCCAACGTCCTGACTTTC
>few|TRBJ1-2|-|TRBV20-1
CSARDLGSGPYTF
TGCAGTGCTAGAGATCTTGGATCCGGGCCCTACACCTTC
>few|TRBJ1-2|-|TRBV5-1
CASSLGSQQGPGYTF
TGCGCCAGCAGCTTGGGGTCTCAACAGGGACCCGGCTACACCTTC
>-|TRBJ2-7|-|TRBV6-2/TRBV6-3
CASSRGFSYEQYF
TGTGCCAGCAGCAGGGGATTCTCCTACGAGCAGTACTTC
>-|TRBJ1-1|-|TRBV25-1
CASSEKGGPAFF
TGTGCCAGCAGTGAAAAGGGGGGACCAGCTTTCTTT
>-|TRBJ2-3|TRBD2|TRBV9
CASSAGTSDADTQYF
TGTGCCAGCAGCGCCGGGACTAGCGACGCAGATACGCAGTATTTT
>-|TRBJ2-3|TRBD2|TRBV4-1
CASSQAPGLAADTQYF
TGCGCCAGCAGCCAAGCCCCGGGACTAGCGGCTGATACGCAGTATTTT
>-|TRBJ2-1|-|TRBV20-1
CSARGGSYSSYNEQFF
TGCAGTGCTAGAGGCGGGTCTTATAGCTCCTACAATGAGCAGTTCTTC
>-|TRBJ1-1|TRBD1|TRBV29-1
CSGFGQGVRNTEAFF
TGCAGCGGCTTTGGACAGGGGGTAAGAAACACTGAAGCTTTCTTT
>few|TRBJ2-2|TRBD1|TRBV29-1
CSVELDRGVVGELFF
TGCAGCGTTGAACTAGACAGGGGAGTGGTCGGGGAGCTGTTTTTT
>-|TRBJ2-2|TRBD1|TRBV29-1
CSVDGQANTGELFF
TGCAGCGTTGATGGACAGGCGAACACCGGGGAGCTGTTTTTT
>-|TRBJ2-7|-|TRBV6-1
CASSPQGGPYEQYF
TGTGCCAGCAGCCCACAGGGTGGACCCTACGAGCAGTACTTC
>-|TRBJ2-1|TRBD1|TRBV6-1
CASSARPGGTHNVQFF
TGTGCCAGCAGTGCCCGACCAGGGGGAACTCACAATGTGCAGTTCTTC
>few|TRBJ2-4|-|TRBV9
CASNRGTVIANDIQYF
TGTGCCAGTAACCGGGGGACAGTTATAGCCAATGACATTCAGTACTTC
>-|TRBJ2-5|-|TRBV12-3/TRBV12-4
CASSGVGPGSGETQYF
TGTGCCAGCAGCGGGGTGGGCCCTGGGAGTGGGGAGACCCAGTACTTC
>many|TRBJ2-5|TRBD2|TRBV7-2
CASSLLGGSETQYF
TGTGCCAGCAGCTTACTGGGGGGGTCAGAGACCCAGTACTTC
>-|TRBJ1-2|-|TRBV27
CASSYGGGYGYTF
TGTGCCAGCAGTTATGGGGGGGGGTATGGCTACACCTTC
>once|TRBJ2-1|-|TRBV12-3/TRBV12-4
CASSELARLGEQFF
TGTGCCAGCAGCGAACTAGCTAGGTTGGGTGAGCAGTTCTTC
>few|TRBJ1-1|-|TRBV29-1
CSVDSTTTEAFF
TGCAGCGTTGATTCGACAACTACTGAAGCTTTCTTT
>few|TRBJ1-1|-|TRBV4-1
CASSPWPAGRLNTEAFF
TGCGCCAGCAGCCCATGGCCGGCAGGGAGGTTGAACACTGAAGCTTTCTTT
>-|TRBJ2-7|-|TRBV4-1
CASSQEPGVTYEQYF
TGCGCCAGCAGCCAAGAACCGGGAGTCACCTACGAGCAGTACTTC
>-|TRBJ1-2|TRBD1|TRBV5-1
CASSLSAGTGLRGLGYTF
TGCGCCAGCAGCTTGTCGGCGGGGACAGGGCTTCGGGGCCTCGGCTACACCTTC